The rows below give T cell receptor beta chains drawn from one sample of a study of cytomegalovirus exposure and HLA in healthy donors. Using immunoSEQ multiplex PCR, the repertoire was profiled, and TCRdb retains in-frame clones only, with some absent. The data contain 150,000 to 200,000 clones, around four fifths of them seen just once; the ten biggest clones take up over 0.85%. Sequencing used PBMCs. The origin of the receptors is a girl under 10 years old in good health and CMV-seropositive. The CDR3 runs from the conserved cysteine through the conserved F or W. The D gene is left open where the match is weak. Expanded clones get a size class; other rows say once, few or many, or leave the size out.

d_gene: TRBD1; abundance: few; j_gene: TRBJ1-4; v_gene: TRBV28; CDR3aa: CASSKLDREREKLFF; CDR3nt: TGTGCCAGCAGTAAACTGGACAGGGAGCGTGAAAAACTGTTTTTT
d_gene: TRBD2; abundance: NA; j_gene: TRBJ2-5; v_gene: TRBV19; CDR3aa: CASSMVVETSGTETQYF; CDR3nt: TGTGCCAGTAGTATGGTGGTTGAGACTAGCGGGACGGAGACCCAGTACTTC
d_gene: TRBD1; abundance: few; j_gene: TRBJ2-1; v_gene: TRBV28; CDR3aa: CASSSLDRVNEQFF; CDR3nt: TGTGCCAGCAGTTCCCTGGACAGGGTCAATGAGCAGTTCTTC
d_gene: TRBD2; abundance: once; j_gene: TRBJ2-1; v_gene: TRBV6-1; CDR3aa: CASKAGGLRNEQFF; CDR3nt: TGTGCCAGCAAGGCGGGAGGGCTCCGCAATGAGCAGTTCTTC
d_gene: TRBD1; abundance: NA; j_gene: TRBJ1-3; v_gene: TRBV30; CDR3aa: CAWITGQGFFGNTIYF; CDR3nt: TGTGCCTGGATAACGGGACAGGGCTTTTTTGGAAACACCATATATTTT
d_gene: NA; abundance: few; j_gene: TRBJ2-5; v_gene: TRBV7-3; CDR3aa: CARQETQYF; CDR3nt: TGTGCCCGCCAGGAGACCCAGTACTTC
d_gene: TRBD2; abundance: NA; j_gene: TRBJ2-7; v_gene: TRBV30; CDR3aa: CAWAIQAGRYEQYF; CDR3nt: TGTGCCTGGGCTATTCAAGCGGGGAGGTACGAGCAGTACTTC
d_gene: NA; abundance: once; j_gene: TRBJ2-7; v_gene: TRBV5-1; CDR3aa: CASSLQTSSNEQYF; CDR3nt: TGCGCCAGCAGCTTGCAAACTAGTTCCAACGAGCAGTACTTC
d_gene: TRBD2; abundance: NA; j_gene: TRBJ2-7; v_gene: TRBV4-1; CDR3aa: CASSPLPRGSGNEQYF; CDR3nt: TGCGCCAGCAGCCCCCTACCCCGGGGTAGCGGGAACGAGCAGTACTTC
d_gene: NA; abundance: NA; j_gene: TRBJ2-6; v_gene: TRBV7-3; CDR3aa: CASSLEYSGANVLTF; CDR3nt: TGTGCCAGCAGCTTAGAGTACTCTGGGGCCAACGTCCTGACTTTC
d_gene: TRBD1; abundance: NA; j_gene: TRBJ1-1; v_gene: TRBV28; CDR3aa: CASSLDRGEFEAFF; CDR3nt: TGTGCCAGCAGTTTGGACAGGGGGGAGTTTGAAGCTTTCTTT
d_gene: TRBD2; abundance: NA; j_gene: TRBJ2-5; v_gene: TRBV11-2; CDR3aa: CASSPQGLVQETQYF; CDR3nt: TGTGCCAGCAGCCCCCAGGGACTAGTACAAGAGACCCAGTACTTC
d_gene: NA; abundance: NA; j_gene: TRBJ2-3; v_gene: TRBV7-8; CDR3aa: CASSLLDTQYF; CDR3nt: TGTGCCAGCAGCTTACTAGATACGCAGTATTTT